Each of the 23 T cell receptor beta chains below was sequenced from the same sample in a study of control samples from healthy donors and cancer patients. Clones were sequenced by immunoSEQ multiplex PCR, and TCRdb holds only the in-frame ones, with some missing. The sample lists 120,000 or so clones; over 75% were seen once. Sequencing was carried out using blood. These receptors all stem from a man aged 35-49 years in good health.

The chain couples TRBV18 to TRBJ2-3; TRBD1 might be the D (5 bases). V was trimmed by 4 bases and J by 3 bases, leaving 20 bases between them. Germline CDR1 KGHSH, CDR2 LQKENI. The CDR3 contains 17 residues. The CDR3 sequence: CASSLRLGLARTDTQYF. CDR3 coding DNA: TGTGCCAGCTCACTGAGACTGGGGCTGGCTAGGACAGATACGCAGTATTTT.

The rearrangement links TRBV6-1 to TRBJ2-7; perhaps TRBD2 as D (6 bases). Per the germline V gene, CDR1 is MNHNS and CDR2 is SASEGT. V was pared by 2 bases and J by 4 bases, with 15 bases between. CDR3 length equals 15 residues. The CDR3: CASSERAGRGYEQYF. CDR3 bases: TGTGCCAGCAGTGAAAGGGCGGGGCGAGGGTACGAGCAGTACTTC.

This clone was seen more than once but under ten times. The genes are TRBV3-1 (or the pseudogene TRBV3-2) and TRBJ2-7; D gene ambiguous. Germline V gene data show CDR1 as LGHDT and CDR2 as YNNKEL (reference sequence). The CDR3 contains 14 residues. V was trimmed by 4 bases and J by 3 bases, leaving 13 bases between them. The CDR3 spells CASSPTWASYEQYF. The CDR3 bases are TGTGCCAGCAGCCCAACTTGGGCGAGCTACGAGCAGTACTTC.

The table lists this clone with a few counts. J is TRBJ1-3 and V is TRBV3-1 (or the pseudogene TRBV3-2), with 7 bases matching TRBD1. V was pared by 3 bases and J by 4 bases, with 6 bases of the junction left unmatched. The germline CDR1 and CDR2 sequences are LGHDT and YNNKEL (reference sequence). This CDR3 is 15 amino acids long. The CDR3 here is CASSQPTGAGNTIYF. The CDR3 DNA reads TGTGCCAGCAGCCAGCCCACAGGGGCCGGAAACACCATATATTTT.

The V and J genes are TRBV19 and TRBJ2-2; no reliable D call. CDR1 LNHDA and CDR2 SQIVND come from the germline V gene (reference sequence). This CDR3 has 15 amino acids. V was pared by 5 bases and J by 6 bases, with 16 bases between. This chain's CDR3 is CASSPHLNPAGELFF. CDR3 coding DNA: TGTGCCAGTAGTCCCCACCTAAACCCGGCCGGGGAGCTGTTTTTT.

The V call is TRBV7-8, the J call TRBJ2-1, with TRBD2 as a possible D gene (6 bases). Germline V lookup: CDR1 SGHVS, CDR2 FQNEAQ. This CDR3 spans 16 amino acids. Trimming took 1 base from V and 2 from J, leaving 12 bases between them. The CDR3 bases are TGTGCCAGCAGCTTAGAGAATAGCGGAGCCTACAATGAGCAGTTCTTC. Its protein product is CASSLENSGAYNEQFF.

This clone has only one observation. The chain has TRBV6-1 and TRBJ1-2; D may be TRBD1 (5 bases). The germline V gene encodes CDR1 MNHNS and CDR2 SASEGT. CDR3 length equals 17 residues. V was shortened by 4 bases and J by 0 bases, with 18 bases between the two germline ends. The CDR3 nucleotides read TGTGCCAGCAGTGGAGTGCATAGGGGAGCGGCTAACTATGGCTACACCTTC. This encodes CASSGVHRGAANYGYTF.

The chain recombines TRBV5-1 with TRBJ1-5; D ambiguous. Trimming removed 0 bases at V and 6 bases at J, with 10 bases between. This CDR3 comprises 14 residues. Per germline, CDR1 SGHRS and CDR2 YFSETQ. The CDR3 region is CASSLDLSGQPQHF. CDR3 nucleotides: TGCGCCAGCAGCTTGGATCTCTCGGGTCAGCCCCAGCATTTT. The full variable domain, rest sourced from reference TRBV5-1 and TRBJ1-5, is KAGVTQTPRYLIKTRGQQVTLSCSPISGHRSVSWYQQTPGQGLQFLFEYFSETQRNKGNFPGRFSGRQFSNSRSEMNVSTLELGDSALYLCASSLDLSGQPQHFGDGTRLSIL.

The chain uses TRBV24-1 and TRBJ2-3; D call uncertain. This CDR3 has 12 residues. V lost 2 bases, J lost 4 bases, and 3 bases lay in between. Per germline, CDR1 KGHDR and CDR2 SFDVKD. The CDR3 DNA is TGTGCCACCAGTGATTATCCAGATACGCAGTATTTT. It is translated as CATSDYPDTQYF.

The chain links TRBV18 to TRBJ1-4; D unresolved. The germline V and J ends were trimmed by 3 bases and 5 bases, with 10 bases remaining between them. This CDR3 region has 14 residues. Germline V gives CDR1 KGHSH, CDR2 LQKENI. The CDR3 region has the DNA TGTGCCAGCTCACCCGGAAGTACAAATGAAAAACTGTTTTTT. Protein: CASSPGSTNEKLFF.

The genes are TRBV9 and TRBJ1-1; 8 bases align to TRBD1. Trimming removed 0 bases from V and 4 bases from J; junction bases left unmatched: 5. This CDR3 region has 15 residues. Germline V CDR1 and CDR2: SGDLS, YYNGEE. This chain's CDR3 is CASSVGNRGITEAFF. The CDR3 DNA reads TGTGCCAGCAGCGTAGGGAACAGGGGGATCACTGAAGCTTTCTTT.

CDR3 region: CASSGDSIRHQPQHF. The CDR3, as DNA: TGTGCCAGCAGCGGGGACAGCATAAGGCATCAGCCCCAGCATTTT. The genes are TRBV6-5 and TRBJ1-5; 7 bases match TRBD1. Germline V gene lookup returns CDR1 MNHEY and CDR2 SVGAGI. The CDR3 sequence is 15 residues long. J was trimmed by 5 bases and V by 6 bases; bases with no gene match: 10.

Turning to this clone: In the same sample, other DNA sequences code for this CDR3. The V and J genes are TRBV20-1 and TRBJ2-3, with TRBD2 matching 14 bases. V lost 3 bases and J lost 4; bases outside the gene matches: 3. This CDR3 has 15 amino acids. Germline CDR1 is DFQATT and CDR2 is SNEGSKA (reference sequence). The CDR3 coding sequence is TGCAGTGCTAGTAGACTAGCGGGGGGGGCAGATACGCAGTATTTT. Translating it yields CSASRLAGGADTQYF.

V gene TRBV9 combines with J gene TRBJ2-3; weak D call: TRBD2 (6 bases). The CDR3 is 14 residues long. V was cut by 5 bases and J by 0 bases, with 10 bases left in between. Germline-derived CDR1 and CDR2 are SGDLS and YYNGEE. CDR3 protein: CASSDSGSTDTQYF. In nucleotides, the CDR3 is TGTGCCAGCAGTGATAGCGGAAGCACAGATACGCAGTATTTT.

The genes are TRBV2 and TRBJ2-2; possibly TRBD2 for D (5 bases). Trimming left V 2 bases short and J 4 bases short, with 11 bases between. The germline CDR1 and CDR2 sequences are SNHLY and FYNNEI. The CDR3 is made up of 15 amino acids. CDR3 loop: CASSETLAGTGELFF. As DNA, the CDR3 is TGTGCCAGCAGTGAAACCCTAGCTGGCACCGGGGAGCTGTTTTTT.

This chain uses TRBV7-9 with TRBJ2-5, with D perhaps matching TRBD1 or TRBD2 (5 bases each). Germline assignment: CDR1 SEHNR and CDR2 FQNEAQ (reference sequence). The CDR3 runs 18 residues. The V gene lost 5 bases and the J gene lost 9 bases, with 31 bases spanning the gap. The CDR3 reads CASSLQDRPGPSGRPQYF. The CDR3 coding sequence is TGTGCCAGCAGCCTCCAAGACAGACCCGGCCCGAGTGGGAGACCCCAGTACTTC.

The chain couples TRBV30 to TRBJ1-1; D ambiguous. CDR1 GTSNPN and CDR2 SVGIG come from the germline V gene (reference sequence). With 0 bases removed from V and 5 bases from J, the gap between germline ends came to 10 bases. CDR3 length equals 13 residues. CDR3 sequence reads: CAWSVHGRTEAFF. In DNA, the CDR3 is TGTGCCTGGAGTGTACACGGGAGGACTGAAGCTTTCTTT.

The chain employs TRBV7-9 and TRBJ1-2, with TRBD1 identical over 7 bases. Germline loops: CDR1 SEHNR, CDR2 FQNEAQ (reference sequence). The V gene end was trimmed by 5 bases and the J gene end by 4 bases; junction bases not matched to a gene: 10. The CDR3 runs to 15 residues. The CDR3 reads CASSLREQGVYGYTF. In DNA, the CDR3 is TGTGCCAGCAGCCTCCGCGAGCAGGGGGTCTATGGCTACACCTTC. The variable domain in full, with the rest retrieved from reference TRBV7-9 and TRBJ1-2, is DTGVSQNPRHKITKRGQNVTFRCDPISEHNRLYWYRQTLGQGPEFLTYFQNEAQLEKSRLLSDRFSAERPKGSFSTLEIQRTEQGDSAMYLCASSLREQGVYGYTFGSGTRLTVV.

In nucleotides, the CDR3 is TGTGCCAGTAGTTGGGACAGCGCTAATCAGCCCCAGCATTTT. Residues: CASSWDSANQPQHF. V is TRBV19 and J is TRBJ1-5; 7 positions match TRBD1. After removal of 5 bases from V and 4 bases from J, the junction contained 5 bases not matched to a gene. The CDR3 consists of 14 residues. Germline loops: CDR1 LNHDA, CDR2 SQIVND (reference sequence).

V and J are TRBV12-3 or TRBV12-4 and TRBJ2-3; D unresolved. V lost 6 bases, J lost 6 bases, and 13 bases lay in between. There are 13 residues in the CDR3. The CDR3 here is CASSPRGGDTQYF. In DNA, the CDR3 is TGTGCCAGCAGCCCAAGAGGTGGGGATACGCAGTATTTT.

This chain joins TRBV19 and TRBJ2-3; D not resolved. There are 14 residues in the CDR3. CDR1 and CDR2 (germline): LNHDA, SQIVND (reference sequence). V was cut by 5 bases and J by 2 bases, with 11 bases left in between. Here the CDR3 DNA reads TGTGCCAGTAGTCCCCCGGTAATCACAGATACGCAGTATTTT. Its protein product is CASSPPVITDTQYF.

This rearrangement joins TRBV24-1 to TRBJ2-2, with TRBD1 as a possible D gene (6 bases). The CDR3 spans 15 residues. Trimming took 6 bases from V and 1 from J, leaving 11 bases between them. CDR1 is KGHDR and CDR2 is SFDVKD in the germline V gene. The CDR3 bases are TGTGCCACCAGTCTTCCGACAGGGAACACCGGGGAGCTGTTTTTT. It translates to CATSLPTGNTGELFF.

The CDR3 DNA sequence: TGTGCCAGCAGCCAAGCCCGGTTTAGGGGGCAAGCTTTCTTT. Its translation is CASSQARFRGQAFF. J is TRBJ1-1 and V is TRBV14, with TRBD1 identical over 7 bases. The CDR3 is 14 residues long. Germline V CDR1 and CDR2: SGHDN, FVKESK. Trimming cost V 1 base and J 9 bases; bases outside gene matches: 8.